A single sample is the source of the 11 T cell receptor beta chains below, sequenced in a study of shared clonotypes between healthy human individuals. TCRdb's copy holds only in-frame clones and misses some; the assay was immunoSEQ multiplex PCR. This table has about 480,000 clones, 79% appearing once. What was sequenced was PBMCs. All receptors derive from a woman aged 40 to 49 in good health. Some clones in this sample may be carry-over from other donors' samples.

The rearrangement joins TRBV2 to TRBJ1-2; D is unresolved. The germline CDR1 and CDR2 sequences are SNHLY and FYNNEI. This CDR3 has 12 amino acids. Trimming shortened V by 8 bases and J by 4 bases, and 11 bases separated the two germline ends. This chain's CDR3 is CASLNLIYGYTF. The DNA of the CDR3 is TGTGCCAGCCTTAACCTCATCTATGGCTACACCTTC.

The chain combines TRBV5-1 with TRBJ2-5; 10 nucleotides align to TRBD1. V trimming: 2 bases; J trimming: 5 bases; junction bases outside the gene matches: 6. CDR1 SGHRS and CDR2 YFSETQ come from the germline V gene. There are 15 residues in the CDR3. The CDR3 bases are TGCGCCAGCAGCTTAAAGACAGGGGGCGAGGAGACCCAGTACTTC. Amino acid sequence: CASSLKTGGEETQYF. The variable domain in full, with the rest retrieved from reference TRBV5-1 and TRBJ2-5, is KAGVTQTPRYLIKTRGQQVTLSCSPISGHRSVSWYQQTPGQGLQFLFEYFSETQRNKGNFPGRFSGRQFSNSRSEMNVSTLELGDSALYLCASSLKTGGEETQYFGPGTRLLVL.

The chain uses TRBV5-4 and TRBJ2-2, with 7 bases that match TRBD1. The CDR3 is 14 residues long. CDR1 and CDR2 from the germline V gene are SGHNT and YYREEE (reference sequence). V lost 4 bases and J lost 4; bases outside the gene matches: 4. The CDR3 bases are TGTGCCAGCAGCCCACGGACAGGCACCGGGGAGCTGTTTTTT. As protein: CASSPRTGTGELFF.

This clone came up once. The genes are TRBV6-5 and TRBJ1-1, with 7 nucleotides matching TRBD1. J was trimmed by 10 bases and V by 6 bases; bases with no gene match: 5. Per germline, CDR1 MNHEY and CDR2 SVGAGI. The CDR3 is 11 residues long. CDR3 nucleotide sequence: TGTGCCAGCAGGACAGGGTTCCCAGCTTTCTTT. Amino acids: CASRTGFPAFF.

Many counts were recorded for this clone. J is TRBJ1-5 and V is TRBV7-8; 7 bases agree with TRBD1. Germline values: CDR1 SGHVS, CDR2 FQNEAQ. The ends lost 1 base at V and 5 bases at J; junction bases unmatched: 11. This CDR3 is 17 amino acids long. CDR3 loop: CASSLGTGGRFDQPQHF. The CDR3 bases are TGTGCCAGCAGCTTAGGGACAGGCGGCAGATTTGATCAGCCCCAGCATTTT.

The CDR3 coding sequence is TGTGCCAGCAGCTTGGCCGGGACAGGGGAGCTGTTTTTT. Translated, it gives CASSLAGTGELFF. The J gene is TRBJ2-2, the V gene TRBV5-5, with a weak D call TRBD1 (6 bases). The CDR3 is 13 amino acids. Germline V gives CDR1 SGHKS, CDR2 YYEKEE (reference sequence). Trimming left V 0 bases short and J 8 bases short, with 8 bases between.

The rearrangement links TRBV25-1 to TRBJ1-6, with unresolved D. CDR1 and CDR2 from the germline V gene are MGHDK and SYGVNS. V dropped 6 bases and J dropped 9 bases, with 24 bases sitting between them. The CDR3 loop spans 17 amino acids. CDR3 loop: CASSLTDRMFLASPLHF. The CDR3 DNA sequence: TGTGCCAGCAGCTTAACTGATCGGATGTTTTTGGCTTCACCCCTCCACTTT.

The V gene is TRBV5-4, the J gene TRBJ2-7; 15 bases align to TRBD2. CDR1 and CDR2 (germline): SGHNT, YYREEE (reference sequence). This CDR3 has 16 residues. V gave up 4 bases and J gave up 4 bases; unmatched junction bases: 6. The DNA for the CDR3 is TGTGCCAGCAGCCCCGGACTAGCGGGAGGGTCTTACGAGCAGTACTTC. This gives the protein CASSPGLAGGSYEQYF.

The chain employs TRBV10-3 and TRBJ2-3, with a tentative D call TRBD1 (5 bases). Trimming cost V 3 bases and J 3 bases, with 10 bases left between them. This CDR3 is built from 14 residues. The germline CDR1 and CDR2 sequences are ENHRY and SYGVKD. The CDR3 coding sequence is TGTGCCATCAGTGACAGGGCAATTACAGATACGCAGTATTTT. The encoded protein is CAISDRAITDTQYF.

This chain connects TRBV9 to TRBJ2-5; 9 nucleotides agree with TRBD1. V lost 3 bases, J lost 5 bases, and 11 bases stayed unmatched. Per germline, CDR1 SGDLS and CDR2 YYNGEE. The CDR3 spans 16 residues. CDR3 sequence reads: CASSGPRTGGRETQYF. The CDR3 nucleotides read TGTGCCAGCAGCGGACCAAGAACAGGGGGCAGGGAGACCCAGTACTTC. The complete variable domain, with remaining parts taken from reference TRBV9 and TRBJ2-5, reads DSGVTQTPKHLITATGQRVTLRCSPRSGDLSVYWYQQSLDQGLQFLIQYYNGEERAKGNILERFSAQQFPDLHSELNLSSLELGDSALYFCASSGPRTGGRETQYFGPGTRLLVL.

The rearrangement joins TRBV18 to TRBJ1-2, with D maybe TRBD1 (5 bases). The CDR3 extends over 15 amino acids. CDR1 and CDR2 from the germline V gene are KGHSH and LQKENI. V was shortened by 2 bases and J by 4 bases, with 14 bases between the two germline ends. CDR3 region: CASSPSSGDAYGYTF. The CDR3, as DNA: TGTGCCAGCTCACCAAGTTCCGGGGACGCCTATGGCTACACCTTC.